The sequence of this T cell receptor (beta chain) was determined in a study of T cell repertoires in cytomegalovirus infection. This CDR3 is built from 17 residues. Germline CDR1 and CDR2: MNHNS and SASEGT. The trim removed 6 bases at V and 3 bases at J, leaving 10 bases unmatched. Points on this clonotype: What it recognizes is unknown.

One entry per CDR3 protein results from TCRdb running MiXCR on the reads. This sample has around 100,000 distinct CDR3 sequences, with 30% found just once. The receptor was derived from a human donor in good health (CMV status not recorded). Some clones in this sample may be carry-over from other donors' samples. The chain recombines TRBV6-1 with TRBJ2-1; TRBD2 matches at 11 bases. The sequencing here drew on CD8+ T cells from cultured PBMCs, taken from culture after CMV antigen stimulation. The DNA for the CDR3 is TGTGCCAGCAGGGGACATATGACTAGCGGGGTCTACAATGAGCAGTTCTTC. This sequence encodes CASRGHMTSGVYNEQFF.